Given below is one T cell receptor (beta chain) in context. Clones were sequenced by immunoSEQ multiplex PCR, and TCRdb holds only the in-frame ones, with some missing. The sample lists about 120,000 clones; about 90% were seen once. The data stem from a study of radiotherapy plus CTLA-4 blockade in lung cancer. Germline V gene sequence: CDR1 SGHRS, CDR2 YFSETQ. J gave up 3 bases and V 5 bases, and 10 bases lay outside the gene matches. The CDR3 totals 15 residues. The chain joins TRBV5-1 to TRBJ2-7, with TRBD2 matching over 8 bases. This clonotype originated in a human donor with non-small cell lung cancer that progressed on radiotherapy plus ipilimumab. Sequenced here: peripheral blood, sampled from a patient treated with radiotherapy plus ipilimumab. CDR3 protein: CASSGGAGGFYEQYF. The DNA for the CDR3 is TGCGCCAGCAGTGGGGGTGCGGGAGGATTCTACGAGCAGTACTTC.